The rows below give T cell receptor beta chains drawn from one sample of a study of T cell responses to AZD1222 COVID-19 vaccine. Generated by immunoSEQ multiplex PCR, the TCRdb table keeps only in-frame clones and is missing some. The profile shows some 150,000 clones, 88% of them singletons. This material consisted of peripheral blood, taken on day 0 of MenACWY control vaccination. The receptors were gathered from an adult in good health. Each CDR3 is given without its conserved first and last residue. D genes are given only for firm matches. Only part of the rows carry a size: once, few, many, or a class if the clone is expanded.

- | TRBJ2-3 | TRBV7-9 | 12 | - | ASSFGLGTDTQY
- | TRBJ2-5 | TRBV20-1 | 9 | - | SAAPRETQY
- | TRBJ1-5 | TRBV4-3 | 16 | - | ASSQDHIDLRGNQPQH
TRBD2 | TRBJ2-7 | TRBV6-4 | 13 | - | ASSELAGSSYEQY
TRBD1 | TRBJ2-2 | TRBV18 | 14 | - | ASSPWQGDGTGELF
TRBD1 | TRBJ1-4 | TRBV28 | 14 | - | ASSTSQGVTDEKLF
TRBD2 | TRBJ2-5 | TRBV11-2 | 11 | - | ASSRTRQETQY
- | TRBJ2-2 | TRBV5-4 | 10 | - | ASSLYTGELF
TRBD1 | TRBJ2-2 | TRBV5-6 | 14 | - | ASSPRTGSFPGELF
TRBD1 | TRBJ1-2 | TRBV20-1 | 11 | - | SASDRGLEGYT
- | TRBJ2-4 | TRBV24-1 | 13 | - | ATSDFVGAKNIQY
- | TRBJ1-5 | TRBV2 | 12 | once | ASSERAANQPQH
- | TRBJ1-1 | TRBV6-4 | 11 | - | ASSVQENTEAF
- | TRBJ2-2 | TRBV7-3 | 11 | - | ASSLSRAGELF
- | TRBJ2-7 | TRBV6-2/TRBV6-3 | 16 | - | ASSYSIGLLGTVYEQY
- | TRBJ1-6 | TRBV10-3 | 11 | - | AISEERGSPLH
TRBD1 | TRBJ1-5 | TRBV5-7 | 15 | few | ASSLGGQENSNQPQH
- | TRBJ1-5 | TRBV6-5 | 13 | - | ASTMGKVSNQPQH
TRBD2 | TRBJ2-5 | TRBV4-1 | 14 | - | ASSQVGREGPETQY
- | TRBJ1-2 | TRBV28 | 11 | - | ASSPNTDYGYT
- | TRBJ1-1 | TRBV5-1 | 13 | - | ASSLASGGRTEAF
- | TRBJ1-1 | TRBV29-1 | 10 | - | SVEHGDTEAF
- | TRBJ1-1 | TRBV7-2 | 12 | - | ASSYRNGYTEAF
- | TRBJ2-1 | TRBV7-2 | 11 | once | ASSTSTGDEQF
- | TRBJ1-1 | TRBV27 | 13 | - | ASTQGPGSHTEAF
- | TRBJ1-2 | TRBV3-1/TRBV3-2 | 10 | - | ASSKGGLGYT
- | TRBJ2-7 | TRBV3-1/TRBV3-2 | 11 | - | ASSHQGTYEQY
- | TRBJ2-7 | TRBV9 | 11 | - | ASSVGGSYEQY
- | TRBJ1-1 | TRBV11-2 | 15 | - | ASSLDTRLKAGAEAF
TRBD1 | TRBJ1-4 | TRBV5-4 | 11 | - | ASSRGQDEKLF
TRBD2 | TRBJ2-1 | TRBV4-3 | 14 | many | ASSQGTPSGGFEQF
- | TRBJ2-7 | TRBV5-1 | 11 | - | ASSLAADYEQY
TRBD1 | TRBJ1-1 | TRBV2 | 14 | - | ASSSQGALMNTEAF
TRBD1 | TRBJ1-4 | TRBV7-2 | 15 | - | ASSLGARDRGNEKLF
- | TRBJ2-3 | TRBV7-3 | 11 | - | ASSLTFADTQY
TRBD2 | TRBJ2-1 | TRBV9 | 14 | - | ASSPPGGRPYNEQF
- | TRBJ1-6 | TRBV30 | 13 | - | AWSSHFGDNSPLH
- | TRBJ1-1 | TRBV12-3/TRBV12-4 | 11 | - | ASSLKGSTEAF
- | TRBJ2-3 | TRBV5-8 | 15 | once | ASSTGPGHRVSDTQY
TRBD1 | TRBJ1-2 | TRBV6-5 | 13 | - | ASSYWGQGNYGYT
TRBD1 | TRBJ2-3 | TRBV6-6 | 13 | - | ASSSTGVGTDTQY
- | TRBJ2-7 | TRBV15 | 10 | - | ATSRDSYEQY
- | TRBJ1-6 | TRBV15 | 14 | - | ATSGSIVTSGSPLH
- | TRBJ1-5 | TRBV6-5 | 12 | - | AILGGGGNQPQH
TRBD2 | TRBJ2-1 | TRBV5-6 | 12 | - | ASRWGLAGGEQF
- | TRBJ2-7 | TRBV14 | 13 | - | ASSQGGPRGYEQY
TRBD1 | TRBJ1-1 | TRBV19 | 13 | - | ASSIGGQGASEAF
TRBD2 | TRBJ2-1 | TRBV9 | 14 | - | ASSAALAGESNEQF
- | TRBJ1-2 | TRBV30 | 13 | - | AWSVPDGLFYGYT
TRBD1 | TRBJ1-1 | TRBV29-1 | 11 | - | TIQTGWNTEAF
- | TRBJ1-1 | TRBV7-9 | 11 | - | ASVWSGSTEAF
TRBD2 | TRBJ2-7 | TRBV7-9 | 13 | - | ASSGGGPRPYEQY
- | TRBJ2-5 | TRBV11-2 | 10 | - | ASSLVQETQY
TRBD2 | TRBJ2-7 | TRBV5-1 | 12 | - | ASSATLAGGEQY
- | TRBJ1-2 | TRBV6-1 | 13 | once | ASSEAPRADYGYT
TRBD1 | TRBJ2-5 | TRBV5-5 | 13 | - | ASSGGQGVQETQY
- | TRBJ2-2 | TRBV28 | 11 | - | ASSLFGTGELF
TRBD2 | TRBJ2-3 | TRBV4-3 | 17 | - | ASSQSTGLAGGRADTQY